This T cell receptor (beta chain) is from a study of blood T cell repertoires in COVID-19. At the level of the study: The United States, Italy and Spain were the sources of the acute and convalescent COVID-19 samples. Sources were T cells, B-cell-depleted T cells, or PBMCs; the material itself was cDNA or gDNA.

Original processing notes: Amplification with reference gene primers provided the estimates of nucleated cell counts. The protocol was immunoSEQ multiplex PCR, while the TCRdb copy is restricted to in-frame clones and leaves out a portion. Clone size and the V and J calls come from that table; the DNA yielded D and trimming. The sample has 20,000 or so clones; 86% are singletons. Trimming stripped 4 bases from V and 0 bases from J, with 10 bases between. The CDR3 is 16 amino acids. Germline V lookup: CDR1 SGHVS, CDR2 FQNEAQ. This TCR was sampled from an elderly woman with active or convalescent COVID-19. V is TRBV7-8 and J is TRBJ1-6, with a weak D call TRBD1 (6 bases). What was sequenced was peripheral blood. CDR3 sequence reads: CASSSTGSSYNSPLHF. DNA for the CDR3: TGTGCCAGCAGCTCTACAGGGAGCTCCTATAATTCACCCCTCCACTTT. The whole variable domain, filled in from reference TRBV7-8 and TRBJ1-6, reads GAGVSQSPRYKVAKRGQDVALRCDPISGHVSLFWYQQALGQGPEFLTYFQNEAQLDKSGLPSDRFFAERPEGSVSTLKIQRTQQEDSAVYLCASSSTGSSYNSPLHFGNGTRLTVT.